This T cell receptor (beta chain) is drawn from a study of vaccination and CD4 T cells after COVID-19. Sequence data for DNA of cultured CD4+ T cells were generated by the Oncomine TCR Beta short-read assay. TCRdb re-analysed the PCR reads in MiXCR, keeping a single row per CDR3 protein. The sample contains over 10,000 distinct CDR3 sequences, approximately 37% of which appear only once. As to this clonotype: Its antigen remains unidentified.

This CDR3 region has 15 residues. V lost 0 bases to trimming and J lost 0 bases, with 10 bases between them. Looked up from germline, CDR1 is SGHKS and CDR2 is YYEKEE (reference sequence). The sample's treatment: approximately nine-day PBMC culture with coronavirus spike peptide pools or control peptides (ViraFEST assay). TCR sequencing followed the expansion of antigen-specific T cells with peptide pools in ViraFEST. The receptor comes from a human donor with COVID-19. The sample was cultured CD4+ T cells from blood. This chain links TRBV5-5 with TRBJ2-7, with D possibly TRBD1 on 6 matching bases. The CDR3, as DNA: TGTGCCAGCAGCTTGGTAGGACAGTCCTCCTACGAGCAGTACTTC. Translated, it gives CASSLVGQSSYEQYF.